This T cell receptor (beta chain) was sequenced during a study of PD-1 blockade in classical Hodgkin lymphoma. On the study more broadly: Once every 2 weeks, patients received intravenous nivolumab at 3 mg/kg.

Study-wide results and limits: By C4D1 there was a significant rise in CD4+ TCR diversity but not in CD8+ TCR diversity.

Time point of the sample: cycle 4 day 1 (C4D1), after 6 weeks of nivolumab. In every patient, relapse followed autologous stem cell transplantation, while exposure to brentuximab vedotin differed. Purification of CD4+ T cells from thawed PBMCs was performed via magnetic negative selection. The CDR3 has 14 amino acids. Germline V CDR1 and CDR2: SGHVS, FNYEAQ. V trimming: 5 bases; J trimming: 7 bases; junction bases outside the gene matches: 7. Worth noting for this clone: The antigen remains undetermined.

Libraries were prepared by immunoSEQ multiplex PCR; TCRdb keeps only in-frame clonotypes and omits some of them. This sample has about 15,000 clones, with 78% found just once. The clonotype originates from a human donor with classical Hodgkin lymphoma. J is TRBJ2-1 and V is TRBV7-6; TRBD2 aligns across 8 bases. Sequenced here: CD4+ T cells from blood, sampled before the fourth cycle of nivolumab. The CDR3 region is CASSPGRGGNEQFF. In DNA form, the CDR3 reads TGTGCCAGCAGCCCCGGGAGGGGGGGGAATGAGCAGTTCTTC.